The present TCR beta chain was sequenced within a study of blood T cell repertoires in COVID-19. The table came from immunoSEQ multiplex PCR; TCRdb's copy has only in-frame clones and leaves some out. The data contain 400,000 or so clones, 88% of them singletons. Participants, 18 to 89 years old, spanned fewer than 25 US areas. Assignments of participants to cohorts depended upon their own reported clinical history. The CDR3 runs to 15 residues. Germline lookup yields CDR1 MGHDK and CDR2 SYGVNS. J lost 5 bases, V lost 5 bases, and 9 bases had no gene match. The V gene is TRBV25-1, the J gene TRBJ2-5; 9 bases align to TRBD2. Material: PBMCs or T cells enriched from blood (not recorded which). The source of this sequence is a woman in her thirties or forties with acute COVID-19. CDR3: CASSQTAGGGETQYF. The CDR3 coding sequence is TGTGCCAGCAGTCAGACAGCGGGGGGAGGGGAGACCCAGTACTTC.